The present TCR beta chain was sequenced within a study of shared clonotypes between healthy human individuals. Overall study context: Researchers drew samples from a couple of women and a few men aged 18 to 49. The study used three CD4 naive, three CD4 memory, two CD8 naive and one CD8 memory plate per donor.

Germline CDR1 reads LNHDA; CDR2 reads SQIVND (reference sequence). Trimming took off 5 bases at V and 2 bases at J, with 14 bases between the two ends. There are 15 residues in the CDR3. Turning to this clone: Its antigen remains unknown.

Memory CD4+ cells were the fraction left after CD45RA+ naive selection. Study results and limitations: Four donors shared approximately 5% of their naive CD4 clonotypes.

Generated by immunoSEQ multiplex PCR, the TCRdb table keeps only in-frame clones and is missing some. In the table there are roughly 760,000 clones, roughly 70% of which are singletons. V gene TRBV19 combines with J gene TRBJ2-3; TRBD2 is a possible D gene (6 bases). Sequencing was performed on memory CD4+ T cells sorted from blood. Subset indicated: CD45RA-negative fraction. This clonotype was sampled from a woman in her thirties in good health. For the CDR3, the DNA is TGTGCCAGTAGTCTGTGGCTAGCGAACACAGATACGCAGTATTTT. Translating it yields CASSLWLANTDTQYF.